The next 5 T cell receptor beta chains were all read from a single sample in a study of radiation and T cells in renal cell carcinoma. The data were produced by immunoSEQ multiplex PCR, yet TCRdb's version contains in-frame clones alone and is incomplete. The sample contains 90,000 to 100,000 clones, 65% to 90% of which appear only once. Time point specified: baseline pretreatment blood. This sample's treatment: 15 Gy SBRT to primary tumor, nephrectomy 4 weeks later. Sequencing was performed on blood, taken from a patient whose treatment included radiotherapy and nephrectomy. The receptors shown here come from a man in his fifties or sixties with renal cell carcinoma.

This clone was recorded once. This sequence joins TRBV19 and TRBJ2-5; tentatively, D is TRBD2 (6 bases). The CDR3 sequence is 18 residues long. V was cut by 5 bases and J by 4 bases, with 26 bases left in between. Germline CDR1 LNHDA, CDR2 SQIVND (reference sequence). The CDR3 is CASSSEWGGLSAGETQYF. The CDR3 nucleotides read TGTGCCAGTAGTTCGGAGTGGGGAGGTCTTTCCGCCGGAGAGACCCAGTACTTC.

The chain combines TRBV20-1 with TRBJ2-5; D is undetermined. This CDR3 region has 10 residues. The V gene's germline CDR1 is DFQATT and CDR2 SNEGSKA (reference sequence). V lost 3 bases to trimming and J lost 5 bases, with 4 bases between them. DNA for the CDR3: TGCAGTGCTAGGTGGGAGACCCAGTACTTC. Translation gives CSARWETQYF.

The chain uses TRBV28 and TRBJ2-7; a weak D match, TRBD2 (6 bases). The length of the CDR3 is 14 residues. Looked up from germline, CDR1 is MDHEN and CDR2 is SYDVKM. The V end was cut by 2 bases, the J end by 2 bases, with 10 bases between. CDR3 bases: TGTGCCAGCAGTTTAAGACGGACTACCTACGAGCAGTACTTC. Protein product: CASSLRRTTYEQYF.

The chain couples TRBV10-2 to TRBJ2-5; 11 nucleotides line up with TRBD2. CDR3 length: 17 amino acids. In germline, CDR1 is WSHSY, CDR2 SAAADI. Trimming cost V 0 bases and J 5 bases; bases outside gene matches: 8. CDR3 nucleotide sequence: TGCGCCAGCAGTGAGTCGAAAGCTAGCGGGGGGTTGGAGACCCAGTACTTC. Its translation: CASSESKASGGLETQYF.

The rearrangement uses TRBV28 and TRBJ2-3; 10 bases are shared with TRBD2. The CDR3 has 16 amino acids. CDR1 and CDR2 from the germline V gene are MDHEN and SYDVKM. J gave up 2 bases and V 6 bases, and 8 bases lay outside the gene matches. The CDR3 spells CASSSERGGHTDTQYF. The CDR3 bases are TGTGCCAGCAGCTCGGAGCGGGGGGGCCACACAGATACGCAGTATTTT.